The 27 T cell receptor beta chains listed next were all sequenced from one sample in a study of T cells expressing NK-cell markers. TCRdb reprocessed the 5' RACE reads and keeps a single row for each CDR3 protein, giving no DNA. Found here are 150,000 to 200,000 distinct CDR3 sequences; the top ten clones hold about 19%. The sequencing input was blood T cells: a sorted CD56 or NKG2C T cell subset, CD4+ or CD8+ T cells, or bulk PBMC T cells (not recorded which). The receptors stem from a man aged 18-75 years in good health.

The J gene is TRBJ2-1, the V gene TRBV7-9; lacking DNA, the TRBD1 call made by TCRdb goes unchecked. CDR1 SEHNR and CDR2 FQNEAQ come from the germline V gene (reference sequence). The CDR3 covers 15 residues. The CDR3 spells CASTPGQVPYNEQFF.

V is TRBV7-9 and J is TRBJ2-3. Germline assignment: CDR1 SEHNR and CDR2 FQNEAQ (reference sequence). There are 14 residues in the CDR3. The CDR3 reads CASSLEGSTDTQYF.

CDR3 loop: CASSSHREWSTEAFF. The gene calls are TRBV28 and TRBJ1-1; checking the TCRdb D call of TRBD1 is not possible without DNA. The CDR3 is made up of 15 amino acids. Germline CDR1 and CDR2: MDHEN and SYDVKM.

The chain combines TRBV4-2 with TRBJ2-7; TCRdb's D gene call, TRBD2, goes unchecked for lack of DNA. The CDR3 is 15 amino acids. Per germline, CDR1 LGHNA and CDR2 YNFKEQ. CDR3 loop: CASSEIAGGSYEQYF.

The CDR3 loop reads CASSLGTSGEETQYF. This chain uses TRBV13 with TRBJ2-5; without DNA, the TCRdb call of TRBD2 cannot be checked. The CDR3 is made up of 15 amino acids. CDR1 PRHDT and CDR2 FYEKMQ come from the germline V gene (reference sequence).

The CDR3 spells CSAPDGSNTYNEQFF. The genes are TRBV20-1 and TRBJ2-1; the TCRdb D gene call, TRBD2, has no DNA to confirm it. CDR3 length: 15 residues. Germline CDR1 and CDR2: DFQATT and SNEGSKA (reference sequence).

This rearrangement joins TRBV29-1 to TRBJ1-4; TCRdb's D call of TRBD1 is untestable without DNA. Germline V gene lookup returns CDR1 SQVTM and CDR2 ANQGSEA. There are 15 residues in the CDR3. The CDR3 spells CSVEDRTRKGEKLFF.

The chain has TRBV20-1 and TRBJ2-5; TCRdb picks TRBD2, but there is no DNA to check that call. This CDR3 spans 15 amino acids. Per the germline V gene, CDR1 is DFQATT and CDR2 is SNEGSKA (reference sequence). CDR3 region: CSATSRDYWLETQYF.

The chain is built from TRBV11-2 and TRBJ2-5; without DNA, the TCRdb call of TRBD1 cannot be checked. This CDR3 is 15 amino acids long. The germline V gene has CDR1 SGHAT and CDR2 FQNNGV. The CDR3 reads CASSLGRRTGETQYF.

The chain combines TRBV27 with TRBJ2-5; TCRdb's D call of TRBD1 is untestable without DNA. There are 15 residues in the CDR3. CDR1 MNHEY and CDR2 SMNVEV come from the germline V gene (reference sequence). The CDR3 loop is CASSWGRGDQETQYF.

The chain uses TRBV5-4 and TRBJ1-4; TCRdb calls TRBD1, which cannot be checked without DNA. The CDR3 spans 16 residues. The germline V gene encodes CDR1 SGHNT and CDR2 YYREEE (reference sequence). This chain's CDR3 is CASSFWSAGDNEKLFF. The variable domain in full, completed from reference TRBV5-4 and TRBJ1-4, reads ETGVTQSPTHLIKTRGQQVTLRCSSQSGHNTVSWYQQALGQGPQFIFQYYREEENGRGNFPPRFSGLQFPNYSSELNVNALELDDSALYLCASSFWSAGDNEKLFFGSGTQLSVL.

This chain connects TRBV18 to TRBJ2-2. Germline-derived CDR1 and CDR2 are KGHSH and LQKENI. This CDR3 has 14 residues. The CDR3 here is CASSPPGNTGELFF. Filled out from reference TRBV18 and TRBJ2-2, the complete variable domain reads NAGVMQNPRHLVRRRGQEARLRCSPMKGHSHVYWYRQLPEEGLKFMVYLQKENIIDESGMPKERFSAEFPKEGPSILRIQQVVRGDSAAYFCASSPPGNTGELFFGEGSRLTVL.

This rearrangement joins TRBV28 to TRBJ2-5; TCRdb proposes TRBD1, but this gene call is untestable without DNA. The CDR3 has 15 residues. Germline lookup yields CDR1 MDHEN and CDR2 SYDVKM. CDR3: CASSLQGSIVETQYF.

The gene calls are TRBV6-5 and TRBJ2-1; the TRBD1 assignment by TCRdb is unverifiable without DNA. Germline V gene lookup returns CDR1 MNHEY and CDR2 SVGAGI. The CDR3 covers 16 residues. The CDR3 sequence: CASSYSSRARYNEQFF.

This chain connects TRBV19 to TRBJ2-1; TCRdb reports TRBD1, a call that lacks DNA to check it against. The CDR3 is made up of 14 amino acids. From germline, CDR1 is LNHDA and CDR2 SQIVND (reference sequence). The CDR3 sequence: CASSIDPGGNEQFF.

The genes are TRBV19 and TRBJ2-2; TCRdb lists TRBD1, though no DNA is available to test this call. CDR3 size: 15 residues. CDR1 and CDR2 (germline): LNHDA, SQIVND (reference sequence). CDR3: CASSISGGGTGELFF.

This rearrangement joins TRBV9 to TRBJ1-3; TCRdb reports TRBD1, a call that lacks DNA to check it against. This CDR3 is built from 15 residues. Germline V gene lookup returns CDR1 SGDLS and CDR2 YYNGEE. CDR3: CASSEDSNSGNTIYF.

V is TRBV9 and J is TRBJ2-5. The CDR3 has 12 amino acids. Germline assignment: CDR1 SGDLS and CDR2 YYNGEE. CDR3 loop: CASSVDSETQYF.

This chain joins TRBV11-2 and TRBJ2-7; TCRdb indicates TRBD2, and absent DNA this call remains unverified. Germline V lookup: CDR1 SGHAT, CDR2 FQNNGV. CDR3 length: 17 amino acids. CDR3: CASSLDRFGLYSYEQYF.

V is TRBV20-1 and J is TRBJ2-1; TCRdb designates TRBD1, a call that cannot be tested without DNA. The germline gives CDR1 DFQATT, CDR2 SNEGSKA (reference sequence). This CDR3 spans 15 amino acids. The CDR3 here is CSAMLDGEPYNEQFF.

The chain joins TRBV28 to TRBJ1-1; TCRdb's D call, TRBD1, is unchecked because there is no DNA. Germline CDR1 is MDHEN and CDR2 is SYDVKM. The CDR3 totals 13 residues. This CDR3 is CASSPGQGPEAFF. Supplemented by reference TRBV28 and TRBJ1-1, the full variable domain reads DVKVTQSSRYLVKRTGEKVFLECVQDMDHENMFWYRQDPGLGLRLIYFSYDVKMKEKGDIPEGYSVSREKKERFSLILESASTNQTSMYLCASSPGQGPEAFFGQGTRLTVV.

This CDR3 reads CASSPRTGNTDTQYF. The V and J genes are TRBV11-3 and TRBJ2-3; TCRdb's D call of TRBD1 is untestable without DNA. The germline CDR1 and CDR2 sequences are SGHNT and YENEEA. The length of the CDR3 is 15 residues.

The chain uses TRBV3-1 and TRBJ2-3. Germline V lookup: CDR1 LGHDT, CDR2 YNNKEL (reference sequence). CDR3 length: 15 amino acids. CDR3 protein: CASSQDIGSSDTQYF.

The genes are TRBV7-2 and TRBJ2-3; the TRBD1 assignment by TCRdb is unverifiable without DNA. The CDR3 spans 16 residues. The germline V gene has CDR1 SGHTA and CDR2 FQGNSA. The CDR3 is CASSPLWDPTPDTQYF. The whole variable domain, remainder taken from reference TRBV7-2 and TRBJ2-3, is GAGVSQSPSNKVTEKGKDVELRCDPISGHTALYWYRQSLGQGLEFLIYFQGNSAPDKSGLPSDRFSAERTGGSVSTLTIQRTQQEDSAVYLCASSPLWDPTPDTQYFGPGTRLTVL.

J is TRBJ1-5 and V is TRBV5-6; TCRdb's D call, TRBD1, is unchecked because there is no DNA. CDR1 and CDR2 from the germline V gene are SGHDT and YYEEEE. CDR3 length: 15 residues. CDR3 loop: CASSYLGQGIQPQHF.

J is TRBJ2-1 and V is TRBV5-1; TCRdb indicates TRBD1, and absent DNA this call remains unverified. This CDR3 has 17 residues. Germline V gives CDR1 SGHRS, CDR2 YFSETQ. The CDR3 sequence is CASSLTTGTVPYNEQFF.

The J gene is TRBJ2-1, the V gene TRBV5-1; the D gene TCRdb calls, TRBD2, cannot be checked with no DNA. The germline V gene encodes CDR1 SGHRS and CDR2 YFSETQ. The CDR3 has 14 residues. This CDR3 reads CASSFRLGGNEQFF.